These T cell receptor beta chains were read from a single sample in a study of breast tumors, draining lymph nodes, adjacent tissues. TCRdb fed the multiplex PCR reads into MiXCR, producing one record per CDR3 protein. Among some 130,000 distinct CDR3 sequences listed, approximately 20% were seen once. Sequencing input: axillary lymph node tissue. The source of these receptors is a female donor with breast cancer. Some clones in this sample may be carry-over from other donors' samples. The CDR3 runs from the conserved cysteine through the conserved F or W. Each record gives: J gene, V gene, D gene, clone size, CDR3 protein, CDR3 DNA. The D gene is left open where the match is weak. Size values are once, few and many counts, or a class for expanded clones, and some rows have none.

j_call: TRBJ1-2
v_call: TRBV6-1
d_call: TRBD1
clone_size: -
cdr3_aa: CASSATTRTGGDGYTF
cdr3_nt: TGTGCCAGCAGTGCAACAACTAGGACAGGGGGCGATGGCTACACCTTC

j_call: TRBJ2-5
v_call: TRBV2
d_call: TRBD1
clone_size: many
cdr3_aa: CASRENRGTQETQYF
cdr3_nt: TGTGCCAGCAGGGAGAACAGGGGGACCCAAGAGACCCAGTACTTC

j_call: TRBJ2-1
v_call: TRBV2
d_call: -
clone_size: many
cdr3_aa: CASSESVPGDNGEQFF
cdr3_nt: TGTGCCAGCAGTGAAAGTGTGCCAGGAGATAATGGTGAGCAGTTCTTC

j_call: TRBJ1-6
v_call: TRBV20-1
d_call: -
clone_size: many
cdr3_aa: CSARDGRSSYNSPLHF
cdr3_nt: TGCAGTGCTAGAGATGGGAGGAGCTCCTATAATTCACCCCTCCACTTT

j_call: TRBJ2-2
v_call: TRBV20-1
d_call: -
clone_size: once
cdr3_aa: CSADTATGELFF
cdr3_nt: TGCAGTGCTGATACAGCCACCGGGGAGCTGTTTTTT

j_call: TRBJ2-7
v_call: TRBV11-1
d_call: TRBD2
clone_size: many
cdr3_aa: CASSERLAATYEQYF
cdr3_nt: TGTGCCAGCAGCGAAAGACTAGCGGCTACCTACGAGCAGTACTTC

j_call: TRBJ2-5
v_call: TRBV7-9
d_call: -
clone_size: many
cdr3_aa: CASSFGDMETQYF
cdr3_nt: TGTGCCAGCAGCTTTGGGGACATGGAGACCCAGTACTTC

j_call: TRBJ1-4
v_call: TRBV9
d_call: -
clone_size: many
cdr3_aa: CASSVRTDEKLFF
cdr3_nt: TGTGCCAGCAGCGTCCGAACGGATGAAAAACTGTTTTTT

j_call: TRBJ2-3
v_call: TRBV27
d_call: TRBD2
clone_size: few
cdr3_aa: CASSLKIAGGRADTQYF
cdr3_nt: TGTGCCAGCAGCCTTAAAATAGCGGGAGGCCGCGCAGATACGCAGTATTTT

j_call: TRBJ2-1
v_call: TRBV6-5
d_call: TRBD1
clone_size: many
cdr3_aa: CASSYSMGQGVNEQFF
cdr3_nt: TGTGCCAGCAGTTACTCGATGGGACAGGGGGTAAATGAGCAGTTCTTC

j_call: TRBJ2-1
v_call: TRBV7-2
d_call: -
clone_size: many
cdr3_aa: CASSRPGAGHYNEQFF
cdr3_nt: TGTGCCAGCAGCCGACCGGGTGCGGGGCACTACAATGAGCAGTTCTTC

j_call: TRBJ2-7
v_call: TRBV20-1
d_call: TRBD1
clone_size: many
cdr3_aa: CSARDRGSARQYF
cdr3_nt: TGCAGTGCCAGGGACAGGGGATCCGCGCGGCAGTACTTC

j_call: TRBJ2-7
v_call: TRBV9
d_call: -
clone_size: many
cdr3_aa: CASSPGLAAYEQYF
cdr3_nt: TGTGCCAGCAGCCCCGGGTTAGCGGCCTACGAGCAGTACTTC

j_call: TRBJ2-2
v_call: TRBV24-1
d_call: TRBD1
clone_size: many
cdr3_aa: CATSDQYRGPNTGELFF
cdr3_nt: TGTGCCACCAGTGATCAATACAGGGGGCCAAACACCGGGGAGCTGTTTTTT

j_call: TRBJ2-7
v_call: TRBV6-2/TRBV6-3
d_call: -
clone_size: many
cdr3_aa: CASSRTDGLYEQYF
cdr3_nt: TGTGCCAGCAGTCGAACGGACGGTCTCTACGAGCAGTACTTC

j_call: TRBJ2-7
v_call: TRBV11-2
d_call: -
clone_size: many
cdr3_aa: CASSLTIRSGSSYEQYF
cdr3_nt: TGTGCCAGCAGCTTAACTATTCGCAGCGGGTCGTCCTACGAGCAGTACTTC

j_call: TRBJ2-7
v_call: TRBV30
d_call: -
clone_size: -
cdr3_aa: CAWSQGVNEQYF
cdr3_nt: TGTGCCTGGAGTCAAGGGGTTAACGAGCAGTACTTC

j_call: TRBJ1-3
v_call: TRBV3-1
d_call: TRBD1
clone_size: -
cdr3_aa: CASSRDDRVVLSGNTIYF
cdr3_nt: TGTGCCAGCAGCCGAGATGACAGGGTGGTCCTTTCTGGAAACACCATATATTTT

j_call: TRBJ2-2
v_call: TRBV2
d_call: TRBD2
clone_size: many
cdr3_aa: CASSEVAGTNTGELFF
cdr3_nt: TGTGCCAGCAGTGAAGTAGCGGGTACGAACACCGGGGAGCTGTTTTTT

j_call: TRBJ2-2
v_call: TRBV28
d_call: -
clone_size: few
cdr3_aa: CASTPLLSGEVGELFF
cdr3_nt: TGTGCCAGCACTCCCCTCTTATCGGGAGAGGTCGGGGAGCTGTTTTTT

j_call: TRBJ2-1
v_call: TRBV12-3/TRBV12-4
d_call: TRBD1
clone_size: few
cdr3_aa: CASLVGQGWHEQFF
cdr3_nt: TGTGCCAGCCTTGTCGGACAGGGTTGGCATGAGCAGTTCTTC

j_call: TRBJ2-1
v_call: TRBV6-6
d_call: TRBD2
clone_size: many
cdr3_aa: CASRGGLAGENEQFF
cdr3_nt: TGTGCCAGCAGGGGGGGACTAGCGGGAGAAAATGAGCAGTTCTTC

j_call: TRBJ2-3
v_call: TRBV7-2
d_call: TRBD2
clone_size: many
cdr3_aa: CASSPGTTSTDTQYF
cdr3_nt: TGTGCCAGCAGCCCTGGGACTACTAGCACAGATACGCAGTATTTT

j_call: TRBJ2-7
v_call: TRBV6-5
d_call: -
clone_size: many
cdr3_aa: CASRSPGVGQYF
cdr3_nt: TGTGCCAGCAGATCGCCCGGAGTGGGGCAGTACTTC

j_call: TRBJ2-7
v_call: TRBV5-5
d_call: TRBD1
clone_size: many
cdr3_aa: CASSLGTDRANF
cdr3_nt: TGTGCCAGCAGCTTGGGGACCGACAGGGCGAACTTC

j_call: TRBJ2-7
v_call: TRBV9
d_call: TRBD2
clone_size: many
cdr3_aa: CASSPGLAGGAYEQYF
cdr3_nt: TGTGCCAGCAGCCCGGGACTAGCGGGAGGAGCCTACGAGCAGTACTTC

j_call: TRBJ1-5
v_call: TRBV18
d_call: -
clone_size: few
cdr3_aa: CASSPGPGGEQPQHF
cdr3_nt: TGTGCCAGCTCACCCGGGCCGGGCGGGGAACAGCCCCAGCATTTT

j_call: TRBJ2-5
v_call: TRBV20-1
d_call: TRBD2
clone_size: many
cdr3_aa: CSARDPSGGGGTQYF
cdr3_nt: TGCAGTGCTAGAGATCCTAGCGGGGGGGGTGGGACCCAGTACTTC

j_call: TRBJ2-3
v_call: TRBV18
d_call: -
clone_size: many
cdr3_aa: CASSPVLQGDTQYF
cdr3_nt: TGTGCCAGCTCACCGGTCCTTCAAGGGGATACGCAGTATTTT

j_call: TRBJ2-7
v_call: TRBV12-3/TRBV12-4
d_call: -
clone_size: many
cdr3_aa: CASSLQTGRYEQYF
cdr3_nt: TGTGCCAGCAGTCTCCAGACAGGTCGCTACGAGCAGTACTTC

j_call: TRBJ2-7
v_call: TRBV4-3
d_call: TRBD1
clone_size: -
cdr3_aa: CASSQPTRDRGPYEQYF
cdr3_nt: TGCGCCAGCAGCCAACCCACCCGGGACAGGGGACCCTACGAGCAGTACTTC

j_call: TRBJ1-5
v_call: TRBV12-3/TRBV12-4
d_call: -
clone_size: many
cdr3_aa: CASSSMGGQPQHF
cdr3_nt: TGTGCCAGCAGTTCCATGGGGGGTCAGCCCCAGCATTTT

j_call: TRBJ2-7
v_call: TRBV4-1
d_call: -
clone_size: many
cdr3_aa: CASSQAGYRDSSYEQYF
cdr3_nt: TGCGCCAGCAGCCAAGCGGGATACAGGGATTCCTCCTACGAGCAGTACTTC

j_call: TRBJ1-5
v_call: TRBV7-8
d_call: -
clone_size: many
cdr3_aa: CASSLGTPYSNQPQHF
cdr3_nt: TGTGCCAGCAGCTTAGGGACACCATATAGCAATCAGCCCCAGCATTTT

j_call: TRBJ2-6
v_call: TRBV12-3/TRBV12-4
d_call: -
clone_size: many
cdr3_aa: CASSLASFSGANVLTF
cdr3_nt: TGTGCCAGCAGTTTAGCTTCCTTTTCTGGGGCCAACGTCCTGACTTTC

j_call: TRBJ2-5
v_call: TRBV3-1
d_call: TRBD1
clone_size: many
cdr3_aa: CASSPHPGQGDQYF
cdr3_nt: TGTGCCAGCAGCCCACATCCGGGACAGGGGGACCAGTACTTC

j_call: TRBJ1-5
v_call: TRBV28
d_call: -
clone_size: few
cdr3_aa: CASSLGADSNQPQHF
cdr3_nt: TGTGCCAGCAGTTTAGGTGCGGATAGCAATCAGCCCCAGCATTTT

j_call: TRBJ1-2
v_call: TRBV29-1
d_call: TRBD1
clone_size: -
cdr3_aa: CSVRTGDGYTF
cdr3_nt: TGCAGCGTGAGGACAGGGGATGGCTACACCTTC

j_call: TRBJ2-7
v_call: TRBV6-1
d_call: TRBD2
clone_size: many
cdr3_aa: CASSGGGTSRIYEQYF
cdr3_nt: TGTGCCAGCAGTGGAGGGGGGACTAGCAGAATATACGAGCAGTACTTC

j_call: TRBJ2-5
v_call: TRBV7-2
d_call: TRBD2
clone_size: many
cdr3_aa: CASSSDLAGGRAQYF
cdr3_nt: TGTGCCAGCAGCTCTGACTTAGCGGGAGGAAGGGCCCAGTACTTC

j_call: TRBJ2-2
v_call: TRBV27
d_call: TRBD2
clone_size: -
cdr3_aa: CASSIEWGGTGELFF
cdr3_nt: TGTGCCAGCAGCATTGAGTGGGGGGGCACCGGGGAGCTGTTTTTT

j_call: TRBJ2-5
v_call: TRBV19
d_call: TRBD1
clone_size: many
cdr3_aa: CASSTGTGALGLQETQYF
cdr3_nt: TGTGCCAGTAGTACCGGGACAGGGGCACTGGGGCTCCAAGAGACCCAGTACTTC

j_call: TRBJ2-1
v_call: TRBV19
d_call: -
clone_size: -
cdr3_aa: CVSSMFAENSYNEQFF
cdr3_nt: TGTGTCAGTAGTATGTTTGCGGAGAACTCCTACAATGAGCAGTTCTTT

j_call: TRBJ2-1
v_call: TRBV7-9
d_call: -
clone_size: many
cdr3_aa: CASSLGLSSYNEQFF
cdr3_nt: TGTGCCAGCAGCTTAGGACTGAGTTCCTACAATGAGCAGTTCTTC

j_call: TRBJ2-6
v_call: TRBV5-5
d_call: -
clone_size: many
cdr3_aa: CASSYRDPSSGANVLTF
cdr3_nt: TGTGCCAGCAGCTACCGGGATCCTAGCTCTGGGGCCAACGTCCTGACTTTC

j_call: TRBJ2-1
v_call: TRBV4-1
d_call: TRBD2
clone_size: many
cdr3_aa: CASSSQRGTYNEQFF
cdr3_nt: TGCGCCAGCAGCTCCCAGCGGGGTACCTACAATGAGCAGTTCTTC

j_call: TRBJ1-4
v_call: TRBV6-6
d_call: -
clone_size: few
cdr3_aa: CASSSRETLEKLFF
cdr3_nt: TGTGCCAGCAGCTCCAGGGAGACTCTTGAAAAACTGTTTTTT

j_call: TRBJ2-7
v_call: TRBV28
d_call: TRBD2
clone_size: many
cdr3_aa: CASRPGLAGVHEQYF
cdr3_nt: TGTGCCAGCAGACCGGGACTAGCGGGAGTCCACGAGCAGTACTTC

j_call: TRBJ1-4
v_call: TRBV2
d_call: TRBD1
clone_size: many
cdr3_aa: CASTGTGGNFATNEKLFF
cdr3_nt: TGTGCCAGCACAGGGACAGGGGGGAACTTTGCAACTAATGAAAAACTGTTTTTT

j_call: TRBJ2-1
v_call: TRBV2
d_call: -
clone_size: many
cdr3_aa: CASSGTSDNEQFF
cdr3_nt: TGTGCCAGCAGCGGGACCTCCGACAATGAGCAGTTCTTC

j_call: TRBJ2-2
v_call: TRBV5-8
d_call: TRBD2
clone_size: many
cdr3_aa: CASSSGLENTGELFF
cdr3_nt: TGTGCCAGCAGCTCGGGACTAGAGAACACCGGGGAGCTGTTTTTT

j_call: TRBJ2-3
v_call: TRBV5-4
d_call: TRBD2
clone_size: many
cdr3_aa: CASRSGTSGRGSTDTQYF
cdr3_nt: TGTGCCAGCAGATCCGGGACTAGCGGGAGAGGGAGCACAGATACGCAGTATTTT

j_call: TRBJ2-3
v_call: TRBV6-1
d_call: TRBD2
clone_size: many
cdr3_aa: CASSGGTSGFGTDTQYF
cdr3_nt: TGTGCCAGCAGTGGGGGGACTAGCGGGTTTGGGACAGATACGCAGTATTTT

j_call: TRBJ2-5
v_call: TRBV3-1
d_call: TRBD2
clone_size: -
cdr3_aa: CAGSQDYPSGRMETQYF
cdr3_nt: TGTGCCGGCAGCCAAGATTATCCTAGCGGGAGGATGGAGACCCAGTACTTC

j_call: TRBJ2-1
v_call: TRBV20-1
d_call: -
clone_size: many
cdr3_aa: CSATAGQYNEQFF
cdr3_nt: TGCAGTGCTACAGCGGGACAGTACAATGAGCAGTTCTTC

j_call: TRBJ1-5
v_call: TRBV5-8
d_call: -
clone_size: few
cdr3_aa: CASSLFDISNQPQHF
cdr3_nt: TGTGCCAGCAGCTTGTTCGACATTAGCAATCAGCCCCAGCATTTT

j_call: TRBJ2-2
v_call: TRBV12-5
d_call: TRBD2
clone_size: -
cdr3_aa: CASGLAHKREAKNTGELFF
cdr3_nt: TGTGCTAGTGGTTTGGCGCACAAGCGGGAGGCCAAGAACACCGGGGAGCTGTTTTTT

j_call: TRBJ1-5
v_call: TRBV20-1
d_call: -
clone_size: many
cdr3_aa: CSARDPRTADNQPQHF
cdr3_nt: TGCAGTGCTAGAGATCCGAGGACAGCCGACAATCAGCCCCAGCATTTT

j_call: TRBJ2-7
v_call: TRBV6-1
d_call: TRBD2
clone_size: many
cdr3_aa: CASMATGTSGKGSYEQYF
cdr3_nt: TGTGCCAGCATGGCGACAGGGACTAGCGGGAAAGGATCCTACGAGCAGTACTTC

j_call: TRBJ1-2
v_call: TRBV5-6
d_call: -
clone_size: many
cdr3_aa: CASSRQRLLYGYTF
cdr3_nt: TGTGCCAGCAGCCGACAGCGACTGCTATATGGCTACACCTTC